The 14 T cell receptor beta chains below all came from one sample that was sequenced in a study of T cell changes during pregnancy in multiple sclerosis. Profiling relied on immunoSEQ multiplex PCR, and the TCRdb table lists in-frame clones only, not all of them. The repertoire holds around 30,000 clones, with more than 90% as singletons. Sequences were derived from CD8+ T cells from peripheral blood mononuclear cells, sampled before pregnancy. The receptors shown here come from a female donor with multiple sclerosis, enrolled in a pregnancy study.

The chain combines TRBV5-1 with TRBJ1-1; the match to TRBD1 covers 7 bases. V gave up 2 bases and J gave up 3 bases; unmatched junction bases: 4. Germline V CDR1 and CDR2: SGHRS, YFSETQ. The CDR3 is made up of 14 amino acids. The CDR3 spells CASSFRDSYTEAFF. Written as DNA, the CDR3 is TGCGCCAGCAGCTTCCGGGACAGTTACACTGAAGCTTTCTTT.

The CDR3 loop reads CASSQGRDYNEQFF. In DNA, the CDR3 is TGTGCCAGCAGCCAAGGCCGGGACTACAATGAGCAGTTCTTC. This chain uses TRBV4-2 with TRBJ2-1; maybe TRBD2 (5 bases). V was pared by 1 base and J by 3 bases, with 7 bases between. The CDR3 is 14 amino acids. Germline loops: CDR1 LGHNA, CDR2 YNFKEQ.

CDR3 protein: CASSSRRGPPYEQYF. The CDR3 coding sequence is TGTGCCAGCAGCTCACGGAGGGGGCCCCCCTACGAGCAGTACTTC. The chain links TRBV11-2 to TRBJ2-7; a weak D match, TRBD1 (7 bases). The CDR3 length is 15 residues. Trimming took 4 bases from V and 2 from J, leaving 15 bases between them. Germline V gene lookup returns CDR1 SGHAT and CDR2 FQNNGV.

The V call is TRBV14, the J call TRBJ2-1, with 7 positions matching TRBD1. CDR3 length equals 16 residues. Unmatched junction bases numbered 7, after V lost 5 bases and J lost 0 bases. Per germline, CDR1 SGHDN and CDR2 FVKESK. CDR3 bases: TGTGCCAGCAGCTACCGATGGGACAGCTCCTACAATGAGCAGTTCTTC. Its translation is CASSYRWDSSYNEQFF.

The chain is built from TRBV11-2 and TRBJ2-3; 8 bases map to TRBD2. CDR1 is SGHAT, CDR2 FQNNGV, per germline. The CDR3 runs to 15 residues. The J segment lost 7 bases and the V segment lost 2 bases, leaving 8 bases of the junction unmatched. The CDR3: CASSLTGGAGNTQYF. The DNA for the CDR3 is TGTGCCAGCAGCTTAACCGGGGGGGCAGGGAATACGCAGTATTTT. The complete variable domain, with remaining parts taken from reference TRBV11-2 and TRBJ2-3, reads EAGVAQSPRYKIIEKRQSVAFWCNPISGHATLYWYQQILGQGPKLLIQFQNNGVVDDSQLPKDRFSAERLKGVDSTLKIQPAKLEDSAVYLCASSLTGGAGNTQYFGPGTRLTVL.

With respect to this clone: Sequence at one end of the junction differs from germline and may be a read error. This same CDR3 is encoded by further DNA sequences in the sample. The chain uses TRBV27 and TRBJ2-1; D may be TRBD1 (6 bases). The CDR3 covers 16 residues. The germline gives CDR1 MNHEY, CDR2 SMNVEV (reference sequence). The CDR3 DNA reads as TGTGCTAGCAGTTTATTTGGGGGCTTCGTCTACAATGAGCAGTTCTTC. Amino acid sequence: CASSLFGGFVYNEQFF.

The V and J genes are TRBV7-9 and TRBJ2-7; 8 bases line up with TRBD1. The V and J ends lost 3 bases and 0 bases, in that order; junction bases with no gene match: 7. This CDR3 has 16 residues. Germline V CDR1 and CDR2: SEHNR, FQNEAQ (reference sequence). The CDR3 sequence: CASSLDAGTGSYEQYF. The CDR3 coding sequence is TGTGCCAGCAGCTTGGACGCCGGGACAGGCTCCTACGAGCAGTACTTC. The whole variable domain, filled in from reference TRBV7-9 and TRBJ2-7, reads DTGVSQNPRHKITKRGQNVTFRCDPISEHNRLYWYRQTLGQGPEFLTYFQNEAQLEKSRLLSDRFSAERPKGSFSTLEIQRTEQGDSAMYLCASSLDAGTGSYEQYFGPGTRLTVT.

This clone is labeled as medium-sized. The chain joins TRBV13 to TRBJ2-7; D perhaps matches TRBD2 (6 bases). Trimming took off 1 base at V and 0 bases at J, with 13 bases between the two ends. Germline CDR1 reads PRHDT; CDR2 reads FYEKMQ (reference sequence). This CDR3 comprises 16 residues. The CDR3 DNA reads as TGTGCCAGCAGCTTAGTTGCGGGACCCAGCTCCTACGAGCAGTACTTC. Residues: CASSLVAGPSSYEQYF.

J is TRBJ2-2 and V is TRBV27, with TRBD1 matching 12 bases. Germline trimming cut 0 bases from V and 3 bases from J; bases unmatched to any gene: 2. The CDR3 loop spans 17 amino acids. Germline CDR1 and CDR2: MNHEY and SMNVEV (reference sequence). The DNA of the CDR3 is TGTGCCAGCAGTTTATCAGGGGACAGGGGGCACACCGGGGAGCTGTTTTTT. It encodes CASSLSGDRGHTGELFF.

V and J are TRBV30 and TRBJ2-5, with D maybe TRBD1 (5 bases). The CDR3 runs to 12 residues. Germline lookup yields CDR1 GTSNPN and CDR2 SVGIG (reference sequence). Trimming cost V 4 bases and J 7 bases, with 13 bases left between them. The chain's CDR3 is CAWTLDSTTQYF. Here the CDR3 DNA reads TGTGCCTGGACCCTAGACAGTACGACCCAGTACTTC.

The genes are TRBV28 and TRBJ1-5; 11 nucleotides agree with TRBD1. CDR3 size: 16 residues. The J segment lost 6 bases and the V segment lost 1 base, leaving 5 bases of the junction unmatched. The germline V gene has CDR1 MDHEN and CDR2 SYDVKM. As DNA, the CDR3 is TGTGCCAGCAGTTTATTTGGACAGGGGGCGGTTCAGCCCCAGCATTTT. It yields the protein CASSLFGQGAVQPQHF. Looking up the rest from reference TRBV28 and TRBJ1-5 gives the full variable domain: DVKVTQSSRYLVKRTGEKVFLECVQDMDHENMFWYRQDPGLGLRLIYFSYDVKMKEKGDIPEGYSVSREKKERFSLILESASTNQTSMYLCASSLFGQGAVQPQHFGDGTRLSIL.

This clone was detected only a few times. V is TRBV30 and J is TRBJ2-1, with 7 bases that match TRBD1. The CDR3 totals 14 residues. Germline trimming cut 2 bases from V and 4 bases from J; bases unmatched to any gene: 5. Germline CDR1 and CDR2: GTSNPN and SVGIG (reference sequence). This CDR3 reads CAWSSETGYNEQFF. For the CDR3, the DNA is TGTGCCTGGAGTTCTGAGACAGGGTACAATGAGCAGTTCTTC.

The V gene is TRBV30, the J gene TRBJ1-4; 9 nucleotides line up with TRBD1. Germline V gene sequence: CDR1 GTSNPN, CDR2 SVGIG (reference sequence). Unmatched junction bases numbered 6, after V lost 6 bases and J lost 7 bases. The CDR3 contains 13 residues. Written as DNA, the CDR3 is TGTGCCTGCACTGACAGGGGGTCTGAAAAACTGTTTTTT. Amino acid sequence: CACTDRGSEKLFF.

V usage is TRBV6-1 and J usage is TRBJ1-5, with a possible D match to TRBD1 (6 bases). Germline-derived CDR1 and CDR2 are MNHNS and SASEGT. V was shortened by 7 bases and J by 5 bases, with 18 bases between the two germline ends. The CDR3 totals 15 residues. The CDR3 here is CASNREQLIDQPQHF. CDR3 sequence (DNA): TGTGCCAGCAACAGGGAACAATTAATAGATCAGCCCCAGCATTTT.